This is a list of T cell receptor beta chains from one sample in a study of T cell responses to AZD1222 COVID-19 vaccine. Sequencing used immunoSEQ multiplex PCR; TCRdb keeps in-frame clones, though not all of them. Among roughly 80,000 clones, about nine tenths were seen once, and the ten largest hold less than 6%. The material was peripheral blood, obtained 28 days after the second AZD1222 dose. These receptors all stem from an adult who received the AZD1222 COVID-19 vaccine. CDR3s include the opening cysteine and the closing phenylalanine or tryptophan. A D gene is named only where the DNA matches it firmly. Not every row has a clone size; where given, it reads once, few, many or a size class.

J gene: TRBJ1-1
D gene: .
V gene: TRBV28
clone size: .
CDR3 DNA: TGTGCCAGCACGAACACTGAAGCTTTCTTT
CDR3 protein: CASTNTEAFF

J gene: TRBJ1-2
D gene: .
V gene: TRBV5-1
clone size: .
CDR3 DNA: TGCGCCAGCAGCCTGGGGGACCGGGGGTGGGCCGGCTATGGCTACACCTTC
CDR3 protein: CASSLGDRGWAGYGYTF

J gene: TRBJ1-1
D gene: .
V gene: TRBV19
clone size: .
CDR3 DNA: TGTGCCAGTAGTATAGTAAGTACAGGTCCCTCAGCTGAAGCTTTCTTT
CDR3 protein: CASSIVSTGPSAEAFF

J gene: TRBJ1-5
D gene: .
V gene: TRBV6-4
clone size: .
CDR3 DNA: TGTGCCAGCAGTGGCAGGGAGGTGGGCCAGCCCCAGCATTTT
CDR3 protein: CASSGREVGQPQHF

J gene: TRBJ1-2
D gene: TRBD1
V gene: TRBV27
clone size: .
CDR3 DNA: TGTGCCAGCAGTTTCTCCTCCGGGACAGGGTATGGCTACACCTTC
CDR3 protein: CASSFSSGTGYGYTF

J gene: TRBJ1-5
D gene: TRBD1
V gene: TRBV18
clone size: .
CDR3 DNA: TGTGCCAGCTCACCACGTCAGGGGGCTGTTGGCAGTAATCAGCCCCAGCATTTT
CDR3 protein: CASSPRQGAVGSNQPQHF

J gene: TRBJ1-2
D gene: .
V gene: TRBV7-8
clone size: .
CDR3 DNA: TGTGCCAGCAGCCCTTTGTTTGGCTACACCTTC
CDR3 protein: CASSPLFGYTF

J gene: TRBJ1-2
D gene: TRBD1
V gene: TRBV7-9
clone size: once
CDR3 DNA: TGTGCCAGCAGCTCCAATTCAGGGGGTGGCTACACCTTC
CDR3 protein: CASSSNSGGGYTF

J gene: TRBJ1-2
D gene: .
V gene: TRBV2
clone size: .
CDR3 DNA: TGTGCCAGCAGTGGTATGGGTCATGGCTACACCTTC
CDR3 protein: CASSGMGHGYTF

J gene: TRBJ1-2
D gene: .
V gene: TRBV28
clone size: .
CDR3 DNA: TGTGCCAGCACCTTGGCGGGGATCGGCTACACCTTC
CDR3 protein: CASTLAGIGYTF

J gene: TRBJ2-1
D gene: .
V gene: TRBV5-6
clone size: .
CDR3 DNA: TGTGCCAGCAGCCCGGGTCCAGGAGGTTATGAGCAGTTCTTC
CDR3 protein: CASSPGPGGYEQFF

J gene: TRBJ1-5
D gene: .
V gene: TRBV6-1
clone size: .
CDR3 DNA: TGTGCCAGCAGTGAAGCGTGGGCACAGCCCCAGCATTTT
CDR3 protein: CASSEAWAQPQHF

J gene: TRBJ1-6
D gene: .
V gene: TRBV5-1
clone size: .
CDR3 DNA: TGCGCCAGCAGCCCTTTAGGGAGTTCACCCCTCCACTTT
CDR3 protein: CASSPLGSSPLHF

J gene: TRBJ1-5
D gene: .
V gene: TRBV5-6
clone size: .
CDR3 DNA: TGTGCCAGCAGCGGGAGGTGGGGCAATCAGCCCCAGCATTTT
CDR3 protein: CASSGRWGNQPQHF

J gene: TRBJ2-7
D gene: .
V gene: TRBV7-9
clone size: .
CDR3 DNA: TGTGCCAGCAGCCCCGGAAGGACGTGGGCCGAGCAGTACTTC
CDR3 protein: CASSPGRTWAEQYF

J gene: TRBJ2-3
D gene: TRBD2
V gene: TRBV9
clone size: .
CDR3 DNA: TGTGCCAGCAGCGTAGAATCTAGCGGGGGCGCCAGGGATACGCAGTATTTT
CDR3 protein: CASSVESSGGARDTQYF

J gene: TRBJ1-2
D gene: .
V gene: TRBV3-1/TRBV3-2
clone size: once
CDR3 DNA: TGTGCCAGCAAAAGGGGGGAGGGTAGCTCTGGTGGCTACACCTTC
CDR3 protein: CASKRGEGSSGGYTF

J gene: TRBJ1-5
D gene: .
V gene: TRBV27
clone size: .
CDR3 DNA: TGTGCCAGCAGTTTCGCTGGCAATCAGCCCCAGCATTTT
CDR3 protein: CASSFAGNQPQHF

J gene: TRBJ1-1
D gene: .
V gene: TRBV5-6
clone size: .
CDR3 DNA: TGTGCCAGCAGCCACAGGAACACTGAAGCTTTCTTT
CDR3 protein: CASSHRNTEAFF

J gene: TRBJ1-2
D gene: .
V gene: TRBV7-9
clone size: .
CDR3 DNA: TGTGCCAGCAGCTTTGGGGCCTACTATGGCTACACCTTC
CDR3 protein: CASSFGAYYGYTF

J gene: TRBJ1-4
D gene: .
V gene: TRBV3-1/TRBV3-2
clone size: .
CDR3 DNA: TGTGCCAGCAGCCAAGATCGGAGGGATCCAACTAATGAAAAACTGTTTTTT
CDR3 protein: CASSQDRRDPTNEKLFF

J gene: TRBJ1-2
D gene: .
V gene: TRBV9
clone size: once
CDR3 DNA: TGTGCCAGCAGCGACAGGTATGGCTACACCTTC
CDR3 protein: CASSDRYGYTF

J gene: TRBJ1-5
D gene: TRBD1
V gene: TRBV28
clone size: .
CDR3 DNA: TGTGCCAGCAGATCCCCCGGGACAGCAAGCAATCAGCCCCAGCATTTT
CDR3 protein: CASRSPGTASNQPQHF

J gene: TRBJ1-2
D gene: TRBD1
V gene: TRBV27
clone size: .
CDR3 DNA: TGTGCCAGCCGAGTAACCGGGACAGGGGGCGTAGCCAACTATGGCTACACCTTC
CDR3 protein: CASRVTGTGGVANYGYTF

J gene: TRBJ1-2
D gene: .
V gene: TRBV5-1
clone size: .
CDR3 DNA: TGCGCCAGCAGCCCTGACGGTCCAGAGGGCTATGGCTACACCTTC
CDR3 protein: CASSPDGPEGYGYTF

J gene: TRBJ1-5
D gene: .
V gene: TRBV20-1
clone size: .
CDR3 DNA: TGCAGTGCCAGCGATCGGCCCCAGCATTTT
CDR3 protein: CSASDRPQHF

J gene: TRBJ1-2
D gene: TRBD1
V gene: TRBV6-5
clone size: .
CDR3 DNA: TGTGCCAGCAGTTACTTGGGACAGGGGCTCTATGGCTACACCTTC
CDR3 protein: CASSYLGQGLYGYTF

J gene: TRBJ2-5
D gene: .
V gene: TRBV3-1/TRBV3-2
clone size: .
CDR3 DNA: TGTGCCAGCAGCCCAAGAAGGGAGACCCAGTACTTC
CDR3 protein: CASSPRRETQYF

J gene: TRBJ2-3
D gene: .
V gene: TRBV7-3
clone size: .
CDR3 DNA: TGTGCCAGCAGCTACGGACCCACAGATACGCAGTATTTT
CDR3 protein: CASSYGPTDTQYF

J gene: TRBJ1-5
D gene: TRBD1
V gene: TRBV28
clone size: .
CDR3 DNA: TGTGCCAGCAGTTTCGGGACAGGGGTAGGGCAGCCCCAGCATTTT
CDR3 protein: CASSFGTGVGQPQHF

J gene: TRBJ1-1
D gene: .
V gene: TRBV7-3
clone size: .
CDR3 DNA: TGTGCCAGCAGCCGGGGGGAGAACACTGAAGCTTTCTTT
CDR3 protein: CASSRGENTEAFF

J gene: TRBJ2-1
D gene: .
V gene: TRBV6-4
clone size: few
CDR3 DNA: TGTGCCAGCAGTGACTCGCCGGGTGGGATGGGTGAGCAGTTCTTC
CDR3 protein: CASSDSPGGMGEQFF

J gene: TRBJ2-7
D gene: TRBD1
V gene: TRBV14
clone size: once
CDR3 DNA: TGTGCCAGCAGCCAACAACGACAGGGCGAGCAGTACTTC
CDR3 protein: CASSQQRQGEQYF

J gene: TRBJ2-7
D gene: .
V gene: TRBV28
clone size: .
CDR3 DNA: TGTGCCAGCAGTACCTGGACTTACGAGCAGTACTTC
CDR3 protein: CASSTWTYEQYF

J gene: TRBJ1-3
D gene: .
V gene: TRBV19
clone size: .
CDR3 DNA: TGTGCCAGTAGAGTTGACCTCTCTGGAAACACCATATATTTT
CDR3 protein: CASRVDLSGNTIYF

J gene: TRBJ1-1
D gene: .
V gene: TRBV10-1
clone size: .
CDR3 DNA: TGCGCCAGCAATCCGGACTGGGCGTTTACTGAAGCTTTCTTT
CDR3 protein: CASNPDWAFTEAFF

J gene: TRBJ1-1
D gene: .
V gene: TRBV11-1
clone size: .
CDR3 DNA: TGTGCCAGCAGCGCACACACGGAAGCTTTCTTT
CDR3 protein: CASSAHTEAFF

J gene: TRBJ1-1
D gene: .
V gene: TRBV13
clone size: .
CDR3 DNA: TGTGCCAGCAGTGTCGAACGAGCGAACACTGAAGCTTTCTTT
CDR3 protein: CASSVERANTEAFF

J gene: TRBJ1-2
D gene: .
V gene: TRBV15
clone size: .
CDR3 DNA: TGTGCCACCAGCAGAGGGGGGGCGGCGTATGGCTACACCTTC
CDR3 protein: CATSRGGAAYGYTF

J gene: TRBJ1-1
D gene: .
V gene: TRBV19
clone size: .
CDR3 DNA: TGTGCCAGTAGTATTGGACGGACCGAAGCTTTCTTT
CDR3 protein: CASSIGRTEAFF

J gene: TRBJ2-7
D gene: TRBD2
V gene: TRBV2
clone size: .
CDR3 DNA: TGTGCCAGCAGTGGAGGACTAGCGGGGGGTATCTCCTACGAGCAGTACTTC
CDR3 protein: CASSGGLAGGISYEQYF

J gene: TRBJ2-7
D gene: TRBD2
V gene: TRBV4-2
clone size: .
CDR3 DNA: TGTGCCAGCAGCCAACCTTCGGGACTATTAACCTCCTACGAGCAGTACTTC
CDR3 protein: CASSQPSGLLTSYEQYF

J gene: TRBJ2-2
D gene: .
V gene: TRBV9
clone size: .
CDR3 DNA: TGTGCCAGCAGCCCCACGGCCCTCCGGGACTTCTTGGACACCGGGGAGCTGTTTTTT
CDR3 protein: CASSPTALRDFLDTGELFF